The 24 T cell receptor beta chains below come from one sample, sequenced in a study of OX40 agonist ivuxolimab in advanced cancers. TCRdb keeps only in-frame clones here, not all; method: immunoSEQ multiplex PCR. In the table there are 60,000 or so clones, about nine tenths of which are singletons. The specimen comprised CD4+ or CD8+ T cells sorted from blood, sampled in a trial of the OX40 agonist ivuxolimab. These receptors all stem from an adult with an advanced solid tumor such as melanoma, head and neck, liver or kidney cancer.

V and J are TRBV19 and TRBJ1-5, with D unclear. The CDR3 contains 17 residues. Germline CDR1 is LNHDA and CDR2 is SQIVND (reference sequence). V was pared by 3 bases and J by 0 bases, with 15 bases between. The CDR3 DNA reads TGTGCCAGTAGTATCGAAGGCGTAACCTATAGCAATCAGCCCCAGCATTTT. Translating gives CASSIEGVTYSNQPQHF.

V gene TRBV7-4 combines with J gene TRBJ1-2, with TRBD1 identical over 10 bases. In germline, CDR1 is SGHVT, CDR2 SQSDAQ. The CDR3 is 14 amino acids. After removal of 5 bases from V and 4 bases from J, the junction contained 4 bases not matched to a gene. The CDR3, as DNA: TGTGCCAGCAGCCGGGACAGGGGCGGCTATGGCTACACCTTC. It yields the protein CASSRDRGGYGYTF.

The chain is built from TRBV27 and TRBJ2-2; TRBD2 matches at 9 bases. Losses at the gene ends were 10 bases for V and 4 bases for J; bases not matched to a gene: 13. This CDR3 is 16 amino acids long. The V gene's germline CDR1 is MNHEY and CDR2 SMNVEV (reference sequence). The DNA for the CDR3 is TGTGCCACCGTGGGGCTAGCGGGGACGAGCACCGGGGAGCTGTTTTTT. It encodes CATVGLAGTSTGELFF.

The chain employs TRBV5-5 and TRBJ1-1; maybe TRBD1 (6 bases). The CDR3 covers 14 residues. The V end lost 2 bases, the J end lost 1 base, and 9 bases lay between the germline ends. Germline CDR1 reads SGHKS; CDR2 reads YYEKEE (reference sequence). The CDR3 spells CASSFGTQNTEAFF. The CDR3 region has the DNA TGTGCCAGCAGCTTTGGGACACAGAACACTGAAGCTTTCTTT.

The rearrangement joins TRBV14 to TRBJ1-5, with D possibly being TRBD1 (6 bases). CDR1 and CDR2 (germline): SGHDN, FVKESK. V lost 3 bases, J lost 4 bases, and 7 bases lay in between. The CDR3 is 13 residues long. This CDR3 is CASSQDRNQPQHF. The CDR3 nucleotides are TGTGCCAGCAGCCAGGACAGAAATCAGCCCCAGCATTTT.

This clone was seen a single time. The genes are TRBV18 and TRBJ2-7; 9 bases line up with TRBD1. Germline CDR1 and CDR2: KGHSH and LQKENI. This CDR3 spans 14 amino acids. J lost 6 bases, V lost 4 bases, and 7 bases had no gene match. CDR3 sequence (DNA): TGTGCCAGCTCACGCTCCGGGACAGGGACCGAGCAGTACTTC. This encodes CASSRSGTGTEQYF.

The CDR3 is CASSKQAAPDTQYF. For the CDR3, the DNA is TGTGCCAGCAGCAAACAGGCGGCGCCAGATACGCAGTATTTT. V gene TRBV28 combines with J gene TRBJ2-3; perhaps TRBD1 as D (5 bases). The CDR3 loop spans 14 amino acids. The V end lost 6 bases, the J end lost 4 bases, and 14 bases lay between the germline ends. Looked up from germline, CDR1 is MDHEN and CDR2 is SYDVKM.

This clone was counted once. J is TRBJ2-2 and V is TRBV6-5; D is undetermined. The germline V and J ends were trimmed by 6 bases and 3 bases, with 14 bases remaining between them. Looked up from germline, CDR1 is MNHEY and CDR2 is SVGAGI. The CDR3 loop spans 15 amino acids. The CDR3: CASRKTSVYTGELFF. The CDR3 coding sequence is TGTGCCAGCAGAAAGACCTCTGTCTACACCGGGGAGCTGTTTTTT.

The chain uses TRBV18 and TRBJ2-7; D unclear. Germline V lookup: CDR1 KGHSH, CDR2 LQKENI. The CDR3 runs to 12 residues. Trimming stripped 2 bases from V and 6 bases from J, with 8 bases between. The CDR3 loop reads CASSPNTLEQYF. CDR3 DNA: TGTGCCAGCTCACCAAACACCCTCGAGCAGTACTTC. The full variable domain, rest sourced from reference TRBV18 and TRBJ2-7, is NAGVMQNPRHLVRRRGQEARLRCSPMKGHSHVYWYRQLPEEGLKFMVYLQKENIIDESGMPKERFSAEFPKEGPSILRIQQVVRGDSAAYFCASSPNTLEQYFGPGTRLTVT.

Only a few counts were recorded for this clone. The chain recombines TRBV9 with TRBJ2-2; D gene ambiguous. From germline, CDR1 is SGDLS and CDR2 YYNGEE. V lost 0 bases to trimming and J lost 7 bases, with 7 bases between them. The CDR3 is 13 residues long. This CDR3 is CASSVGDGGELFF. DNA of the CDR3: TGTGCCAGCAGCGTAGGAGACGGCGGGGAGCTGTTTTTT.

The chain couples TRBV19 to TRBJ1-4; D is unresolved. Deletions cut 5 bases from V and 0 bases from J, with 10 bases between. Per germline, CDR1 LNHDA and CDR2 SQIVND (reference sequence). The CDR3 is 15 residues long. DNA for the CDR3: TGTGCCAGTAGTCCCGGCCGTGCAACTAATGAAAAACTGTTTTTT. It codes for CASSPGRATNEKLFF.

The chain employs TRBV27 and TRBJ2-7; tentative D call: TRBD1 (6 bases). There are 14 residues in the CDR3. From germline, CDR1 is MNHEY and CDR2 SMNVEV (reference sequence). Trimming took off 8 bases at V and 3 bases at J, with 17 bases between the two ends. CDR3 DNA: TGTGCCAGCCAGGGGTCGGACGGCCTCTACGAGCAGTACTTC. Its translation is CASQGSDGLYEQYF.

Notes on this clone: Different DNA sequences within this sample yield the same CDR3. The chain uses TRBV6-4 and TRBJ2-3, with 7 positions matching TRBD1. After removal of 0 bases from V and 4 bases from J, the junction contained 1 base not matched to a gene. The CDR3 totals 14 residues. The germline V gene encodes CDR1 MRHNA and CDR2 SNTAGT. The CDR3 nucleotides read TGTGCCAGCAGTGACTCAGGGGGCGCAGATACGCAGTATTTT. Its translation: CASSDSGGADTQYF.

This chain links TRBV28 with TRBJ2-5; the match to TRBD1 covers 11 bases. CDR3 size: 18 residues. Germline CDR1 reads MDHEN; CDR2 reads SYDVKM. J gave up 5 bases and V 3 bases, and 14 bases lay outside the gene matches. CDR3 residues: CASSFLRSWTGGYETQYF. CDR3 coding DNA: TGTGCCAGCAGTTTCCTCCGATCCTGGACAGGGGGCTATGAGACCCAGTACTTC.

The chain carries TRBV6-1 and TRBJ2-5; D is unclear. The CDR3 length is 14 residues. The germline V gene has CDR1 MNHNS and CDR2 SASEGT. V was trimmed by 0 bases and J by 5 bases, leaving 10 bases between them. The CDR3 loop reads CASSEALHLETQYF. In nucleotides, the CDR3 is TGTGCCAGCAGTGAAGCGTTACATTTGGAGACCCAGTACTTC.

The rearrangement uses TRBV2 and TRBJ2-1; D is uncertain. Between the trimmed V and J ends, which lost 1 base and 0 bases, there was a span of 4 bases. The CDR3 covers 14 residues. Germline assignment: CDR1 SNHLY and CDR2 FYNNEI. The CDR3 protein is CASSEDSSYNEQFF. The CDR3 DNA follows: TGTGCCAGCAGTGAAGACAGCTCCTACAATGAGCAGTTCTTC.

In this sample, this clone turned up once. J is TRBJ1-5 and V is TRBV4-1, with a tentative D call TRBD1 (5 bases). Per the germline V gene, CDR1 is MGHRA and CDR2 is YSYEKL. V lost 0 bases, J lost 3 bases, and 9 bases lay in between. The CDR3 totals 15 residues. CDR3 in DNA: TGCGCCAGCAGCCAAGAACAGGTGCACAATCAGCCCCAGCATTTT. It yields the protein CASSQEQVHNQPQHF.

This rearrangement joins TRBV11-2 to TRBJ2-4, with D unresolved. The CDR3 has 11 residues. Germline values: CDR1 SGHAT, CDR2 FQNNGV. Trimming took 5 bases from V and 9 from J, leaving 8 bases between them. CDR3 residues: CASSVSTIQYF. The CDR3 nucleotides read TGTGCCAGCAGCGTCAGTACCATTCAGTACTTC.

This clone was observed once. The gene calls are TRBV6-1 and TRBJ1-4; 8 bases align to TRBD1. This CDR3 region has 14 residues. Germline trimming cut 6 bases from V and 4 bases from J; bases unmatched to any gene: 4. Germline-derived CDR1 and CDR2 are MNHNS and SASEGT. In DNA form, the CDR3 reads TGTGCCAGCAGGAAGGACAGGGTTAATGAAAAACTGTTTTTT. This sequence encodes CASRKDRVNEKLFF.

This chain connects TRBV28 to TRBJ2-3, with D perhaps assigned TRBD1 or TRBD2 (5 bases each). Per germline, CDR1 MDHEN and CDR2 SYDVKM. V lost 4 bases and J lost 0, with 17 bases in between. CDR3 length equals 17 residues. CDR3 DNA: TGTGCCAGCAGTTACCCTGGGGGTAGCACTAGCACAGATACGCAGTATTTT. Translating gives CASSYPGGSTSTDTQYF.

The genes are TRBV27 and TRBJ2-2; D might be TRBD1 (5 bases). In germline, CDR1 is MNHEY, CDR2 SMNVEV (reference sequence). The CDR3 is 16 amino acids. Trimming left V 11 bases short and J 0 bases short, with 19 bases between. CDR3 sequence: CAGNRLWNANTGELFF. CDR3 sequence (DNA): TGTGCCGGAAACAGGTTATGGAACGCGAACACCGGGGAGCTGTTTTTT.

The chain has TRBV11-3 and TRBJ2-1, with D hard to call. Germline lookup yields CDR1 SGHNT and CDR2 YENEEA. V gave up 2 bases and J gave up 0 bases, with 8 bases separating them. The CDR3 extends over 15 amino acids. CDR3 in amino acids: CASSLTLGSYNEQFF. The CDR3 DNA reads as TGTGCCAGCAGCTTAACGCTGGGCTCCTACAATGAGCAGTTCTTC.

This rearrangement joins TRBV19 to TRBJ2-7; D is perhaps TRBD1 (5 bases). CDR3 length equals 12 residues. The germline V gene has CDR1 LNHDA and CDR2 SQIVND (reference sequence). Trimming pared 5 bases from V and 4 bases from J, leaving 9 bases between. As DNA, the CDR3 is TGTGCCAGTAGTCAAAGGGGTTACGAGCAGTACTTC. Translation gives CASSQRGYEQYF.

J is TRBJ2-5 and V is TRBV7-8; TRBD2 aligns across 7 bases. After removal of 2 bases from V and 7 bases from J, the junction contained 7 bases not matched to a gene. Germline-derived CDR1 and CDR2 are SGHVS and FQNEAQ. This CDR3 has 14 residues. The CDR3 sequence: CASSLLAELWTQYF. CDR3 in DNA: TGTGCCAGCAGCTTACTAGCGGAGCTTTGGACCCAGTACTTC. The whole variable domain, filled in from reference TRBV7-8 and TRBJ2-5, reads GAGVSQSPRYKVAKRGQDVALRCDPISGHVSLFWYQQALGQGPEFLTYFQNEAQLDKSGLPSDRFFAERPEGSVSTLKIQRTQQEDSAVYLCASSLLAELWTQYFGPGTRLLVL.